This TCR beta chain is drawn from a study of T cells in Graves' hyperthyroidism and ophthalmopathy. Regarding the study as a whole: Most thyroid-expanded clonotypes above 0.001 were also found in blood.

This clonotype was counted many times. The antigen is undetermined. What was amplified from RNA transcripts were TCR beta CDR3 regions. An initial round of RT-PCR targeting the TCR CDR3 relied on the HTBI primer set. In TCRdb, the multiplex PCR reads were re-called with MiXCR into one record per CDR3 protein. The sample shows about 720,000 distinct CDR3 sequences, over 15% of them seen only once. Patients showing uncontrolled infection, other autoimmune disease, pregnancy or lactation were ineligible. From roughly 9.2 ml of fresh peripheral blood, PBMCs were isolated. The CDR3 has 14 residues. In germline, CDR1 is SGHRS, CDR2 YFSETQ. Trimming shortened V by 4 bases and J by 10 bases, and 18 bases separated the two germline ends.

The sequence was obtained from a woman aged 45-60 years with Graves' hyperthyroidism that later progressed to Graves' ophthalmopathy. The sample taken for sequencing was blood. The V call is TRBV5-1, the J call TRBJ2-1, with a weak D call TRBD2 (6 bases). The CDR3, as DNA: TGCGCCAGCAGCGGCGGGACCCCTCGGGAGGAGCAGTTCTTC. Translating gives CASSGGTPREEQFF.